These 26 T cell receptor beta chains share one sample of origin, sequenced in a study of cytomegalovirus exposure and HLA in healthy donors. Profiled with immunoSEQ multiplex PCR; TCRdb holds only in-frame clones, not every one. Among 300,000 or so clones listed, over 75% were seen once. Source material: PBMCs. Receptors originate from a man aged 25 to 40 in good health and CMV-seronegative.

V usage is TRBV14 and J usage is TRBJ2-7; 9 nucleotides align to TRBD1. J was trimmed by 3 bases and V by 4 bases; bases with no gene match: 7. Germline V CDR1 and CDR2: SGHDN, FVKESK. The CDR3 consists of 15 residues. CDR3 amino acids: CASSPGQGQYYEQYF. CDR3 sequence (DNA): TGTGCCAGCAGCCCGGGACAGGGACAGTACTACGAGCAGTACTTC.

The chain has TRBV6-1 and TRBJ1-1; 8 bases line up with TRBD1. Germline CDR1 and CDR2: MNHNS and SASEGT. This CDR3 is built from 12 residues. J lost 7 bases, V lost 6 bases, and 4 bases had no gene match. This CDR3 is CASRDRVNEAFF. CDR3 nucleotide sequence: TGTGCCAGCAGGGACAGGGTTAATGAAGCTTTCTTT.

CDR3: CASSNSGRVTWNEQFF. The CDR3 bases are TGTGCCAGCAGTAACTCGGGGAGGGTAACTTGGAATGAGCAGTTCTTC. The chain links TRBV27 to TRBJ2-1; 7 bases match TRBD2. Germline loops: CDR1 MNHEY, CDR2 SMNVEV (reference sequence). V trimming: 5 bases; J trimming: 7 bases; junction bases outside the gene matches: 14. CDR3 length: 16 amino acids.

The chain uses TRBV19 and TRBJ2-2, with 8 bases lining up with TRBD1. Germline V gene data show CDR1 as LNHDA and CDR2 as SQIVND (reference sequence). Losses at the gene ends were 5 bases for V and 13 bases for J; bases not matched to a gene: 6. The CDR3 spans 12 residues. CDR3 loop: CASSLDRVVLFF. CDR3 DNA sequence: TGTGCCAGTAGTTTGGACAGGGTGGTGCTGTTTTTT.

The chain employs TRBV9 and TRBJ2-5, with D uncertain. Germline loops: CDR1 SGDLS, CDR2 YYNGEE. The CDR3 totals 15 residues. V lost 4 bases and J 0 bases, leaving 13 bases between the germline ends. CDR3 nucleotide sequence: TGTGCCAGCAGCCCGACCCCGACAAACCAAGAGACCCAGTACTTC. Amino acids: CASSPTPTNQETQYF.

The rearrangement joins TRBV7-9 to TRBJ1-2; the D gene is possibly TRBD1 (6 bases). Per the germline V gene, CDR1 is SEHNR and CDR2 is FQNEAQ (reference sequence). V was shortened by 4 bases and J by 7 bases, with 19 bases between the two germline ends. The CDR3 has 15 residues. The CDR3 bases are TGTGCCAGCAGCTCACAGGGACAAGTTGCGCTTGGCTACACCTTC. This codes for CASSSQGQVALGYTF.

The CDR3 nucleotides read TGTGCCAGTAGTATGCAGGGTGCGGGCAATCAGCCCCAGCATTTT. The encoded protein is CASSMQGAGNQPQHF. The V gene is TRBV19, the J gene TRBJ1-5; D might be TRBD1 (5 bases). CDR3 size: 15 residues. The germline V and J ends were trimmed by 3 bases and 2 bases, with 11 bases remaining between them. Looked up from germline, CDR1 is LNHDA and CDR2 is SQIVND (reference sequence).

The chain carries TRBV7-9 and TRBJ2-5, with 10 bases lining up with TRBD2. This CDR3 has 13 residues. V lost 5 bases, J lost 4 bases, and 1 base stayed unmatched. Looked up from germline, CDR1 is SEHNR and CDR2 is FQNEAQ (reference sequence). The CDR3 sequence: CASSRTSGETQYF. The CDR3 nucleotides are TGTGCCAGCAGCCGGACTAGCGGAGAGACCCAGTACTTC.

V usage is TRBV10-3 and J usage is TRBJ1-2; 11 bases match TRBD1. The V gene end was trimmed by 4 bases and the J gene end by 6 bases; junction bases not matched to a gene: 1. Per the germline V gene, CDR1 is ENHRY and CDR2 is SYGVKD. This CDR3 has 13 residues. The CDR3 here is CAISGTGGDGYTF. The CDR3 DNA sequence: TGTGCCATCAGTGGGACAGGGGGCGATGGCTACACCTTC.

The V and J genes are TRBV19 and TRBJ2-7; D is perhaps TRBD1 (5 bases). V was cut by 6 bases and J by 3 bases, with 15 bases left in between. Germline assignment: CDR1 LNHDA and CDR2 SQIVND (reference sequence). The length of the CDR3 is 14 residues. The CDR3 bases are TGTGCCAGTAGCCCCTGGGCAGGACACTACGAGCAGTACTTC. It yields the protein CASSPWAGHYEQYF.

The chain has TRBV9 and TRBJ1-1; the D is unclear. In germline, CDR1 is SGDLS, CDR2 YYNGEE. The CDR3 extends over 13 amino acids. The V end was cut by 3 bases, the J end by 4 bases, with 10 bases between. The DNA of the CDR3 is TGTGCCAGCAGCGATCAACTTGGCACTGAAGCTTTCTTT. It is translated as CASSDQLGTEAFF.

The chain uses TRBV19 and TRBJ2-1; no reliable D call. Per the germline V gene, CDR1 is LNHDA and CDR2 is SQIVND (reference sequence). The CDR3 covers 12 residues. V lost 5 bases and J 7 bases, leaving 9 bases between the germline ends. The CDR3 bases are TGTGCCAGTAGTGTGGGCCAGAATGAGCAGTTCTTC. It codes for CASSVGQNEQFF.

This sequence joins TRBV9 and TRBJ2-1; TRBD2 agrees at 8 bases. J was trimmed by 0 bases and V by 2 bases; bases with no gene match: 7. The CDR3 is 17 residues long. The germline V gene has CDR1 SGDLS and CDR2 YYNGEE. The CDR3 coding sequence is TGTGCCAGCAGCGTTCAAGGCGGGGGGAGCTCCTACAATGAGCAGTTCTTC. Translated, it gives CASSVQGGGSSYNEQFF.

This clone occurred once. This chain connects TRBV28 to TRBJ1-6, with 11 positions matching TRBD1. This CDR3 region has 15 residues. V was pared by 5 bases and J by 10 bases, with 7 bases of the junction left unmatched. The germline gives CDR1 MDHEN, CDR2 SYDVKM. The CDR3 nucleotides read TGTGCCAGCAGTCACTCCGGGACAGGGGGATCACCCCTCCACTTT. Translating it yields CASSHSGTGGSPLHF.

V usage is TRBV21-1 and J usage is TRBJ2-6; the table's D call, TRBD2, has no DNA check behind it. TRBV21-1 is shown as a pseudogene. The CDR3 loop spans 14 amino acids. The CDR3 DNA reads TGTGCCAGCAGCGTCCCCGCGGGGGCCAACGTCCTGACTTTC. It specifies CASSVPAGANVLTF.

The chain recombines TRBV6-4 with TRBJ2-5, with D possibly matching TRBD2 (5 bases). The CDR3 contains 16 residues. V lost 8 bases and J lost 5, with 24 bases in between. Germline V lookup: CDR1 MRHNA, CDR2 SNTAGT. The CDR3 spells CASEDSLALGPETQYF. The CDR3 DNA sequence: TGTGCCAGCGAAGACTCTCTCGCACTAGGGCCGGAGACCCAGTACTTC.

The rearrangement uses TRBV27 and TRBJ1-2; 9 bases agree with TRBD1. Losses at the gene ends were 5 bases for V and 3 bases for J; bases not matched to a gene: 7. CDR3 size: 15 residues. Germline V gene sequence: CDR1 MNHEY, CDR2 SMNVEV (reference sequence). As DNA, the CDR3 is TGTGCCAGCAGTCCTCCGGGACAGGGCTACTATGGCTACACCTTC. Amino acid sequence: CASSPPGQGYYGYTF.

The V gene is TRBV7-6, the J gene TRBJ1-5, with a weak D call TRBD1 (5 bases). This CDR3 spans 15 amino acids. Per germline, CDR1 SGHVS and CDR2 FNYEAQ. Trimming shortened V by 0 bases and J by 4 bases, and 10 bases separated the two germline ends. The CDR3 DNA is TGTGCCAGCAGCTTAGCGGCAGGGTCAAATCAGCCCCAGCATTTT. This translates into CASSLAAGSNQPQHF.

This chain connects TRBV19 to TRBJ2-4; D is ambiguous. The CDR3 covers 20 residues. Trimming shortened V by 7 bases and J by 3 bases, and 31 bases separated the two germline ends. CDR1 is LNHDA, CDR2 SQIVND, per germline (reference sequence). The CDR3 is CASTPPSPSTTARSKNIQYF. In DNA, the CDR3 is TGTGCCAGTACCCCCCCATCACCGTCGACAACCGCCCGAAGCAAAAACATTCAGTACTTC.

CDR3 loop: CASSLRLAGGDSTDTQYF. As DNA, the CDR3 is TGTGCCAGCAGCTTACGGCTAGCGGGGGGCGACAGCACAGATACGCAGTATTTT. V is TRBV11-2 and J is TRBJ2-3; 11 bases map to TRBD2. Germline CDR1 and CDR2: SGHAT and FQNNGV. V shed 2 bases and J 0 bases; nucleotides not matched to a gene: 7. The CDR3 loop spans 18 amino acids.

This chain links TRBV29-1 with TRBJ2-1; 12 nucleotides align to TRBD2. Germline loops: CDR1 SQVTM, CDR2 ANQGSEA. This CDR3 contains 15 residues. V was pared by 4 bases and J by 4 bases, with 5 bases of the junction left unmatched. CDR3 sequence reads: CSVGGLAGQYNEQFF. The CDR3 DNA follows: TGCAGCGTTGGAGGACTAGCGGGGCAATACAATGAGCAGTTCTTC.

The rearrangement joins TRBV5-1 to TRBJ2-7; 9 bases map to TRBD2. Unmatched junction bases numbered 11, after V lost 6 bases and J lost 4 bases. Germline V CDR1 and CDR2: SGHRS, YFSETQ. There are 15 residues in the CDR3. The CDR3 DNA follows: TGCGCCAGCACGGAACCGGGACTAGCTGTATACGAGCAGTACTTC. Protein sequence: CASTEPGLAVYEQYF.

The chain couples TRBV2 to TRBJ1-4, with 7 bases fitting TRBD1. V shed 8 bases and J 5 bases; nucleotides not matched to a gene: 11. Germline CDR1 is SNHLY and CDR2 is FYNNEI. CDR3 length: 15 amino acids. CDR3 sequence reads: CASETTGEPNEKLFF. The CDR3 DNA reads TGTGCCAGCGAAACCACAGGGGAACCAAATGAAAAACTGTTTTTT.

V is TRBV30 and J is TRBJ2-4; tentative D call: TRBD1 (5 bases). This CDR3 has 16 amino acids. Germline CDR1 is GTSNPN and CDR2 is SVGIG (reference sequence). V was trimmed by 2 bases and J by 2 bases, leaving 16 bases between them. CDR3 protein: CAWSLGREGSKNIQYF. DNA for the CDR3: TGTGCCTGGAGTCTGGGCAGGGAAGGTTCCAAAAACATTCAGTACTTC.

The CDR3 DNA sequence: TGTGCCAGCAGCTTGTCCGGGACAGCCAATTCACCCCTCCACTTT. Its translation: CASSLSGTANSPLHF. This chain joins TRBV5-4 and TRBJ1-6, with TRBD1 matching 7 bases. The CDR3 sequence is 15 residues long. Germline-derived CDR1 and CDR2 are SGHNT and YYREEE (reference sequence). V shed 1 base, J shed 7 bases, and the junction held 5 bases outside the gene matches.

The gene calls are TRBV27 and TRBJ2-3; D is perhaps TRBD1 (6 bases). Germline CDR1 and CDR2: MNHEY and SMNVEV (reference sequence). The CDR3 is 12 residues long. Trimming took 6 bases from V and 6 from J, leaving 10 bases between them. CDR3 nucleotide sequence: TGTGCCAGCAGCCGCCAGGGGGATACGCAGTATTTT. This encodes CASSRQGDTQYF.